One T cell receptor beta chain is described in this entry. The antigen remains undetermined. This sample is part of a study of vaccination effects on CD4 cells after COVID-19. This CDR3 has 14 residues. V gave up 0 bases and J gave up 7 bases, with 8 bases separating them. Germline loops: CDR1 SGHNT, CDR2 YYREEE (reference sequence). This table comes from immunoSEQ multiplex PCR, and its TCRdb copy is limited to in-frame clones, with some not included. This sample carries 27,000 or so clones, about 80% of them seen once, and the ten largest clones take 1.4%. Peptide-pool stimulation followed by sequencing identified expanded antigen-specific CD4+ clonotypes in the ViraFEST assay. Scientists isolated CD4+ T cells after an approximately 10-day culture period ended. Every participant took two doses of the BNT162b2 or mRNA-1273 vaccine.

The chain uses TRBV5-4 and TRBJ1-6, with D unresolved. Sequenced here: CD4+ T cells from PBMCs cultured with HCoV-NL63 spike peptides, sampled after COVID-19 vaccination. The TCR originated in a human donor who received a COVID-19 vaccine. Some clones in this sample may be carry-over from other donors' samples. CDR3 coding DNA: TGTGCCAGCAGCTTGGATCAGGCCAATTCACCCCTCCACTTT. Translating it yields CASSLDQANSPLHF.